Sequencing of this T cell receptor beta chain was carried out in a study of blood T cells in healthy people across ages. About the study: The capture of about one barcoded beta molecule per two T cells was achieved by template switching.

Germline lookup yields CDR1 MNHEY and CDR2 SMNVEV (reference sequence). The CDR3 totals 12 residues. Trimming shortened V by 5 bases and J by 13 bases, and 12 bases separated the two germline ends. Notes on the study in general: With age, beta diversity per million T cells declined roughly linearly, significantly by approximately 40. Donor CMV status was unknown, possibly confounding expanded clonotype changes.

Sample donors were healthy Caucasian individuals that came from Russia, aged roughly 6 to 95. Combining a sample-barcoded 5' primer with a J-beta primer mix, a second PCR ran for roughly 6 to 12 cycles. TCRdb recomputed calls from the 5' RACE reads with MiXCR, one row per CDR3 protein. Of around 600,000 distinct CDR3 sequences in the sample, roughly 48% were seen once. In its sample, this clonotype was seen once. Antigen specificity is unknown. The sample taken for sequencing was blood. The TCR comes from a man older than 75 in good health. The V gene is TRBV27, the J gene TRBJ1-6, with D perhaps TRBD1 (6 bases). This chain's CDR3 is CASSPPGAPLHF. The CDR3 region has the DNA TGTGCCAGCAGTCCCCCAGGGGCTCCCCTCCACTTT.